The entry that follows covers one TCR beta chain sequence. Germline V gene sequence: CDR1 GTSNPN, CDR2 SVGIG (reference sequence). CDR3 length: 14 amino acids. V lost 3 bases to trimming and J lost 7 bases, with 16 bases between them. The data stem from a study of blood T cell repertoires in COVID-19. Study information: Collection of acute and convalescent COVID-19 samples took place in the United States, Italy and Spain. Sources were T cells, B-cell-depleted T cells, or PBMCs; the material itself was cDNA or gDNA.

Sequencing was performed with immunoSEQ multiplex PCR; in TCRdb, only in-frame clones are kept and a portion is missing. The data hold fewer than 250,000 clones, with about 83% observed a single time. Material for sequencing was peripheral blood. The V and J genes are TRBV30 and TRBJ1-5, with a possible D match to TRBD1 (6 bases). This sequence originates from a human donor in a cohort sampled during active COVID-19. CDR3 protein: CAWSLGGEGQPQHF. The CDR3 DNA reads TGTGCCTGGAGCCTAGGGGGAGAAGGACAGCCCCAGCATTTT.